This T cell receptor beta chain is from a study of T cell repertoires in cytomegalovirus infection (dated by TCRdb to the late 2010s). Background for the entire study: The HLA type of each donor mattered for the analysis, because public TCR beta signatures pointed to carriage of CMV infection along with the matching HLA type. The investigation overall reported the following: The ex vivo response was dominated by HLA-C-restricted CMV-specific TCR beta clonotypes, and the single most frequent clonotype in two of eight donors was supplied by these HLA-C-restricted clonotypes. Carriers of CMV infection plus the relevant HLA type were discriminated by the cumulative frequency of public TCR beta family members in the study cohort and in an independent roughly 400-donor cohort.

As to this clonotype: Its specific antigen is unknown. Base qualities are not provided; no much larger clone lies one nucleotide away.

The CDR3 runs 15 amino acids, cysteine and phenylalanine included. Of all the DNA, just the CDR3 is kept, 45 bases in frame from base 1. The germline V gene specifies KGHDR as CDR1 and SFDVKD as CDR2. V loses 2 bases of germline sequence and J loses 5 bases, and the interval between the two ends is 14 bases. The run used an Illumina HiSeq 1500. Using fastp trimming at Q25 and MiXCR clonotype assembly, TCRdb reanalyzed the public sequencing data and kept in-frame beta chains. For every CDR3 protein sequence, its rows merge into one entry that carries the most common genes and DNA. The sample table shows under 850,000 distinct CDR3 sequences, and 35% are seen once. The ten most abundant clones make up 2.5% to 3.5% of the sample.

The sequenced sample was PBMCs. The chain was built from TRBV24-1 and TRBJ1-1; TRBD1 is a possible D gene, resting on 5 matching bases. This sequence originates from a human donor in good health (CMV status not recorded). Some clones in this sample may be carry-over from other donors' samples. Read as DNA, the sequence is TGTGCCACCAGTGATTCCGTTGAGGGGAAAACTGAAGCTTTCTTT. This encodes CATSDSVEGKTEAFF.